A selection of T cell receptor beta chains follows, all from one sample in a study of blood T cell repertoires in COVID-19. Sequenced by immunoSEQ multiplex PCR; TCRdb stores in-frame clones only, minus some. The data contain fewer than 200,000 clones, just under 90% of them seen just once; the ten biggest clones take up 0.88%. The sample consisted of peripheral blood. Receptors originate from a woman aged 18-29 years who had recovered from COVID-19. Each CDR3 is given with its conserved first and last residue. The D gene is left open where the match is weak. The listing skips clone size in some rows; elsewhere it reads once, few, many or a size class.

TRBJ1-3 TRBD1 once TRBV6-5 CASRAGQGPGNTIYF TGTGCCAGCAGGGCAGGACAGGGCCCTGGAAACACCATATATTTT
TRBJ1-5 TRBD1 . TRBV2 CASRSTGERPQHF TGTGCCAGCAGGTCGACAGGGGAGCGGCCCCAGCATTTT
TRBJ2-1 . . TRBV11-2 CASRTTGNNEQFF TGTGCCAGCAGGACTACAGGGAACAATGAGCAGTTCTTC
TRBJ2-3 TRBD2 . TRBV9 CASSLGLALTDTQYF TGTGCCAGCAGCTTGGGACTAGCGCTGACAGATACGCAGTATTTT
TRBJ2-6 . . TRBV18 CASSPLGLTDTSGANVLTF TGTGCCAGCTCACCACTCGGCCTCACTGACACCTCTGGGGCCAACGTCCTGACTTTC
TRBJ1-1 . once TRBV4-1 CASSQTPGANTEAFF TGCGCCAGCAGCCAGACCCCGGGAGCTAACACTGAAGCTTTCTTT
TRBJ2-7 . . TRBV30 CAWSAPRQAPYEQYF TGTGCCTGGAGTGCCCCAAGGCAGGCCCCTTACGAGCAGTACTTC
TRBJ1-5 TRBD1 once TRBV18 CASSPQGAAQPQHF TGTGCCAGCTCACCCCAGGGGGCGGCTCAGCCCCAGCATTTT
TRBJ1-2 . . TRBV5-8 CASSLRTRYGYTF TGTGCCAGCAGCTTAAGGACACGGTATGGCTACACCTTC
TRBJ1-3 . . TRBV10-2 CASREGRWVGNTIYF TGCGCCAGCAGGGAGGGGCGATGGGTTGGAAACACCATATATTTT
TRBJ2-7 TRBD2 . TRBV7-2 CASSPPFKRGWDEQYF TGTGCCAGCAGCCCACCCTTTAAGCGGGGGTGGGACGAGCAGTACTTC
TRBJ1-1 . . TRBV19 CASSQGFYTEAFF TGTGCCAGTAGTCAGGGTTTTTACACTGAAGCTTTCTTT
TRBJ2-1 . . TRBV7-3 CASSPTGGSYNEQFF TGTGCCAGCAGCCCAACTGGGGGGTCCTACAATGAGCAGTTCTTC
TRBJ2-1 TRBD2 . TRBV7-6 CASSPTSGGNNEQFF TGTGCCAGCAGCCCCACTAGCGGGGGAAACAATGAGCAGTTCTTC
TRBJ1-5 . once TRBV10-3 CAISVAGIEGQPQHF TGTGCCATCAGTGTGGCGGGGATTGAGGGGCAGCCCCAGCATTTT
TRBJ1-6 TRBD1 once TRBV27 CASSFGQGIPYNSPLHF TGTGCCAGCAGTTTCGGACAGGGGATCCCCTATAATTCACCCCTCCACTTT
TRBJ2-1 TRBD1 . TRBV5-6 CASSLDAGGAFPFF TGTGCCAGCAGCTTGGATGCAGGGGGCGCGTTTCCGTTCTTC
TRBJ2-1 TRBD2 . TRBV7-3 CASSSNQLAAYNEQFF TGTGCCAGCAGCTCTAATCAACTAGCGGCCTACAATGAGCAGTTCTTC
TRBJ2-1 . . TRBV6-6 CASSYSPADNEQFF TGTGCCAGCAGTTACTCTCCCGCAGACAATGAGCAGTTCTTC
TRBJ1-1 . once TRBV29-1 CSVDPARSRLEAFF TGCAGCGTTGACCCCGCAAGGAGCCGACTTGAAGCTTTCTTT
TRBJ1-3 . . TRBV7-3 CASSLGPRMSGNTIYF TGTGCCAGCAGCTTAGGTCCGCGGATGTCTGGAAACACCATATATTTT
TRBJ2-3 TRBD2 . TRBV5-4 CASSFSGSGASTDTQYF TGTGCCAGCAGCTTCTCGGGTAGCGGGGCTAGCACAGATACGCAGTATTTT
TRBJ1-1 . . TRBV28 CASSNGGNTEAFF TGTGCCAGCAGCAACGGGGGGAACACTGAAGCTTTCTTT
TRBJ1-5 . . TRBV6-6 CASSYSGPSQPQHF TGTGCCAGCAGTTACTCGGGCCCCAGTCAGCCCCAGCATTTT
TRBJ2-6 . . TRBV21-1 CASSVQGREDYSGANVLTF TGTGCCAGCAGCGTACAGGGTCGGGAAGACTACTCTGGGGCCAACGTCCTGACTTTC
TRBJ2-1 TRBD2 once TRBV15 CATSRHSFRGSGRASEQFF TGTGCCACCAGCAGACACTCGTTCCGCGGGAGCGGGAGGGCCAGTGAGCAGTTCTTC